A single sample is the source of the 27 T cell receptor beta chains below, sequenced in a study of blood T cell repertoires in COVID-19. Clones were sequenced by immunoSEQ multiplex PCR, and TCRdb holds only the in-frame ones, with some missing. This sample has under 150,000 clones, with around 79% found just once. The specimen was peripheral blood. Receptor source: a man between 45 and 60 years old with active or convalescent COVID-19.

The chain uses TRBV7-9 and TRBJ2-3, with D perhaps matching TRBD2 (6 bases). Germline V CDR1 and CDR2: SEHNR, FQNEAQ (reference sequence). The V end lost 1 base, the J end lost 4 bases, and 15 bases lay between the germline ends. The CDR3 contains 16 residues. CDR3 residues: CASSLGFSGGADTQYF. The CDR3 DNA is TGTGCCAGCAGCTTAGGGTTTAGCGGAGGGGCAGATACGCAGTATTTT.

V and J are TRBV9 and TRBJ1-6; maybe TRBD1 (5 bases). The CDR3 spans 13 residues. Germline-derived CDR1 and CDR2 are SGDLS and YYNGEE. Trimming shortened V by 1 base and J by 10 bases, and 9 bases separated the two germline ends. The CDR3 is CASSVQGRSPLHF. In DNA form, the CDR3 reads TGTGCCAGCAGCGTACAGGGAAGGTCACCCCTCCACTTT.

This clone was detected only once. This chain uses TRBV11-2 with TRBJ1-1; 7 nucleotides align to TRBD1. This CDR3 contains 13 residues. J lost 7 bases, V lost 5 bases, and 7 bases had no gene match. The V gene's germline CDR1 is SGHAT and CDR2 FQNNGV. CDR3 in DNA: TGTGCCAGCAGCCCCGGGACAGCTCTTGAAGCTTTCTTT. Residues: CASSPGTALEAFF. Complete variable domain (other parts from reference TRBV11-2 and TRBJ1-1): EAGVAQSPRYKIIEKRQSVAFWCNPISGHATLYWYQQILGQGPKLLIQFQNNGVVDDSQLPKDRFSAERLKGVDSTLKIQPAKLEDSAVYLCASSPGTALEAFFGQGTRLTVV.

This clone was seen only once. The chain combines TRBV3-1 (or the pseudogene TRBV3-2) with TRBJ2-1; 12 bases agree with TRBD2. The ends lost 2 bases at V and 4 bases at J; junction bases unmatched: 9. The CDR3 length is 18 residues. Germline CDR1 is LGHDT and CDR2 is YNNKEL (reference sequence). The CDR3 sequence is CASSQQEVGTSGYNEQFF. The CDR3 DNA reads TGTGCCAGCAGCCAACAGGAAGTGGGGACTAGCGGGTACAATGAGCAGTTCTTC.

The V gene is TRBV5-1, the J gene TRBJ2-2; perhaps TRBD1 as D (6 bases). The CDR3 is 16 amino acids. Trimming took off 4 bases at V and 0 bases at J, with 13 bases between the two ends. Germline-derived CDR1 and CDR2 are SGHRS and YFSETQ. The chain's CDR3 is CASSPTGFTNTGELFF. In DNA form, the CDR3 reads TGCGCCAGCAGCCCCACAGGGTTTACGAACACCGGGGAGCTGTTTTTT.

The CDR3 DNA reads as TGTGCCAGCAGCGGGGCCAGTTCCACCGGGGAGCTGTTTTTT. The encoded protein is CASSGASSTGELFF. This chain connects TRBV7-9 to TRBJ2-2; D may be TRBD1 (5 bases). Germline V gene data show CDR1 as SEHNR and CDR2 as FQNEAQ (reference sequence). The V end lost 5 bases, the J end lost 4 bases, and 11 bases lay between the germline ends. The CDR3 covers 14 residues.

This sequence joins TRBV15 and TRBJ1-2; TRBD1 aligns across 9 bases. V shed 4 bases and J 8 bases; nucleotides not matched to a gene: 11. The CDR3 runs to 15 residues. Germline loops: CDR1 LNHNV, CDR2 YYDKDF (reference sequence). The CDR3 region has the DNA TGTGCCACCAGCACACTCCGGGACAGGGTCTTCGGCTACACCTTC. It yields the protein CATSTLRDRVFGYTF.

CDR3: CAISESGDRGGTGELFF. CDR3 coding DNA: TGTGCCATCAGTGAGTCTGGGGACAGGGGTGGCACCGGGGAGCTGTTTTTT. V usage is TRBV10-3 and J usage is TRBJ2-2, with 10 bases identical to TRBD1. Germline V gene data show CDR1 as ENHRY and CDR2 as SYGVKD. With V trimmed by 0 bases and J by 4 bases, 5 bases remained unmatched. CDR3 length: 17 residues.

This clone was seen more than once but under ten times. In DNA, the CDR3 is TGTGCCAGCAGCTTAGGAAGGGTTAGTAGCGGGAAATCAGATACGCAGTATTTT. Translation gives CASSLGRVSSGKSDTQYF. The rearrangement uses TRBV7-8 and TRBJ2-3; 8 bases are a match to TRBD2. The CDR3 runs to 18 residues. V dropped 1 base and J dropped 4; count of bases not matched to a gene: 13. CDR1 is SGHVS and CDR2 is FQNEAQ in the germline V gene.

The J gene is TRBJ2-3, the V gene TRBV5-1; 9 bases map to TRBD2. The trim removed 0 bases at V and 5 bases at J, leaving 7 bases unmatched. This CDR3 comprises 16 residues. The germline CDR1 and CDR2 sequences are SGHRS and YFSETQ. The CDR3 DNA sequence: TGCGCCAGCAGCTTGGACGGTAGCGGGAGAGGAGATACGCAGTATTTT. The encoded protein is CASSLDGSGRGDTQYF.

The chain is built from TRBV19 and TRBJ1-6; 9 positions match TRBD1. CDR3 length: 15 amino acids. With 6 bases clipped from V and 2 bases from J, the junction kept 2 bases outside the gene matches. Germline CDR1 and CDR2: LNHDA and SQIVND (reference sequence). The CDR3 region has the DNA TGTGCCAGTAGGACAGGGGGAGCCTATAATTCACCCCTCCACTTT. Translating gives CASRTGGAYNSPLHF.

J is TRBJ2-3 and V is TRBV7-3; possible D gene TRBD2, 6 bases. V was cut by 6 bases and J by 2 bases, with 9 bases left in between. CDR1 and CDR2 from the germline V gene are SGHTA and FQGTGA. This CDR3 contains 13 residues. The CDR3 DNA sequence: TGTGCCAGCAGTCGGGACTTCACAGATACGCAGTATTTT. Amino acid sequence: CASSRDFTDTQYF.

The chain carries TRBV4-2 and TRBJ2-1; no clear D. Trimming stripped 0 bases from V and 4 bases from J, with 10 bases between. The germline CDR1 and CDR2 sequences are LGHNA and YNFKEQ. The CDR3 runs 15 residues. The DNA for the CDR3 is TGTGCCAGCAGCCAAGAAACCTTAGTATACAATGAGCAGTTCTTC. It encodes CASSQETLVYNEQFF.

The chain combines TRBV6-1 with TRBJ2-7; maybe TRBD1 (5 bases). This CDR3 contains 17 residues. From germline, CDR1 is MNHNS and CDR2 SASEGT. Trimming removed 3 bases from V and 3 bases from J, with 21 bases in between. The CDR3 DNA reads as TGTGCCAGCAGTGACTGGGGCGGAAAGTCTGCCGTCTACGAGCAGTACTTC. Protein product: CASSDWGGKSAVYEQYF.

CDR3 nucleotide sequence: TGTGCCCGCCGCGCGGGGGGGGGAGGCCCGATGGGGGAGACCCAGTACTTC. It is translated as CARRAGGGGPMGETQYF. The chain couples TRBV5-8 to TRBJ2-5; 9 nucleotides match TRBD2. Losses at the gene ends were 10 bases for V and 5 bases for J; bases not matched to a gene: 21. The CDR3 contains 17 residues. CDR1 is SGHTS, CDR2 YDEGEE, per germline.

This chain links TRBV28 with TRBJ2-1, with D perhaps TRBD1 (6 bases). Trimming left V 3 bases short and J 6 bases short, with 15 bases between. Germline-derived CDR1 and CDR2 are MDHEN and SYDVKM. The CDR3 consists of 15 residues. The CDR3 DNA reads as TGTGCCAGCAGTTTTTTATTCCGGACAGTCAATGAGCAGTTCTTC. Its translation: CASSFLFRTVNEQFF.

This sequence joins TRBV9 and TRBJ1-3, with unresolved D. This CDR3 comprises 14 residues. Germline loops: CDR1 SGDLS, CDR2 YYNGEE. The V end lost 0 bases, the J end lost 3 bases, and 7 bases lay between the germline ends. This CDR3 is CASSVGTSGNTIYF. The DNA of the CDR3 is TGTGCCAGCAGCGTAGGGACTAGTGGAAACACCATATATTTT.

The genes are TRBV3-1 (or the pseudogene TRBV3-2) and TRBJ1-1; the D is unclear. Per the germline V gene, CDR1 is LGHDT and CDR2 is YNNKEL (reference sequence). The germline V and J ends were trimmed by 1 base and 4 bases, with 10 bases remaining between them. The CDR3 loop spans 14 amino acids. The CDR3 DNA reads TGTGCCAGCAGCCAAGGCCCGCGGGGCACTGAAGCTTTCTTT. Its protein product is CASSQGPRGTEAFF.

The rearrangement joins TRBV2 to TRBJ2-1; 10 bases fit TRBD2. The J segment lost 6 bases and the V segment lost 7 bases, leaving 6 bases of the junction unmatched. Germline loops: CDR1 SNHLY, CDR2 FYNNEI. The CDR3 is 14 residues long. The CDR3 DNA reads as TGTGCCAGCAAAAGGACTAGCGGTGGCAATGAGCAGTTCTTC. It translates to CASKRTSGGNEQFF.

V usage is TRBV7-6 and J usage is TRBJ2-7; the match to TRBD1 covers 7 bases. There are 13 residues in the CDR3. The germline CDR1 and CDR2 sequences are SGHVS and FNYEAQ. J gave up 3 bases and V 5 bases, and 4 bases lay outside the gene matches. This chain's CDR3 is CASSVGTVYEQYF. CDR3 sequence (DNA): TGTGCCAGCAGCGTCGGGACAGTCTACGAGCAGTACTTC.

V usage is TRBV25-1 and J usage is TRBJ2-1; D is ambiguous. Germline V lookup: CDR1 MGHDK, CDR2 SYGVNS. The CDR3 has 13 residues. Deletions cut 5 bases from V and 9 bases from J, with 14 bases between. The CDR3, as DNA: TGTGCCAGCAGTAGACAAACCCTCGGTGAGCAGTTCTTC. This codes for CASSRQTLGEQFF.

The chain uses TRBV11-1 and TRBJ2-5; D might be TRBD2 (6 bases). This CDR3 spans 15 amino acids. V was pared by 5 bases and J by 0 bases, with 13 bases between. Germline CDR1 is SGHAT and CDR2 is FQDESV (reference sequence). The DNA for the CDR3 is TGTGCCAGCAGCGACCGGACTACCCACCAAGAGACCCAGTACTTC. Translated: CASSDRTTHQETQYF.

The chain couples TRBV29-1 to TRBJ2-5; D uncertain. Trimming cost V 0 bases and J 4 bases, with 6 bases left between them. The CDR3 totals 12 residues. Germline assignment: CDR1 SQVTM and CDR2 ANQGSEA. Written as DNA, the CDR3 is TGCAGCGTTGAAGACCCTCCAGAGACCCAGTACTTC. This gives the protein CSVEDPPETQYF. The full variable domain, with the rest looked up from reference TRBV29-1 and TRBJ2-5, is SAVISQKPSRDICQRGTSLTIQCQVDSQVTMMFWYRQQPGQSLTLIATANQGSEATYESGFVIDKFPISRPNLTFSTLTVSNMSPEDSSIYLCSVEDPPETQYFGPGTRLLVL.

In its sample, this clone was seen once. The chain couples TRBV2 to TRBJ1-3; D is uncertain. V was pared by 0 bases and J by 3 bases, with 9 bases between. The CDR3 is 15 residues long. Germline V gene sequence: CDR1 SNHLY, CDR2 FYNNEI. Written as DNA, the CDR3 is TGTGCCAGCAGTGAAGCAACAGTCGTTGGAAACACCATATATTTT. Translating it yields CASSEATVVGNTIYF.

The chain uses TRBV20-1 and TRBJ2-1, with 8 bases aligning to TRBD2. The germline CDR1 and CDR2 sequences are DFQATT and SNEGSKA (reference sequence). The V and J ends lost 3 bases and 9 bases, in that order; junction bases with no gene match: 7. CDR3 size: 13 residues. The CDR3 DNA reads as TGCAGTGCTAGTCGGGAGGGCCGGCTTGAGCAGTTCTTC. It encodes CSASREGRLEQFF.

The genes are TRBV3-1 (or the pseudogene TRBV3-2) and TRBJ2-1, with D maybe TRBD1 (6 bases). The CDR3 length is 16 residues. Per germline, CDR1 LGHDT and CDR2 YNNKEL (reference sequence). V was pared by 5 bases and J by 7 bases, with 21 bases between. CDR3 region: CASSSRGSGRSNEQFF. CDR3 DNA: TGTGCCAGCAGCTCAAGGGGGTCTGGAAGATCGAATGAGCAGTTCTTC.

This clone was detected only once. The chain couples TRBV20-1 to TRBJ2-7; D might be TRBD1 (6 bases). Germline V gene sequence: CDR1 DFQATT, CDR2 SNEGSKA (reference sequence). V was cut by 3 bases and J by 2 bases, with 11 bases left in between. This CDR3 has 13 residues. The CDR3 here is CSASRDTPYEQYF. The CDR3 DNA reads as TGCAGTGCTAGTCGGGACACTCCCTACGAGCAGTACTTC.